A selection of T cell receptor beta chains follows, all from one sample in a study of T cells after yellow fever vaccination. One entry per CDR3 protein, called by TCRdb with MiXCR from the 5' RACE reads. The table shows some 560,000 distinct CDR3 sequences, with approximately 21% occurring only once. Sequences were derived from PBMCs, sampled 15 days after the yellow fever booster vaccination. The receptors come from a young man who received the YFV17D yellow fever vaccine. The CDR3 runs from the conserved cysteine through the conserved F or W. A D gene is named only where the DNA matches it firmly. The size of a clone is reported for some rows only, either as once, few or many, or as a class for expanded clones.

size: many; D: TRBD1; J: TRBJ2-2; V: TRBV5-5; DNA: TGTGCCAGCAGGATAACAGGGGTCACCGGGGAGCTGTTTTTT; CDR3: CASRITGVTGELFF
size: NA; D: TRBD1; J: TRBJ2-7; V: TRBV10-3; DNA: TGTGCCATCAGTGCGTCCCCCGGGACAGGGAACTACGAGCAGTACTTC; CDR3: CAISASPGTGNYEQYF
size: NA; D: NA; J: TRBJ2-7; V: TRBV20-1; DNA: TGCAGTGCTAGTGATAGCCTAGCCCTCTACGAGCAGTACTTC; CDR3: CSASDSLALYEQYF
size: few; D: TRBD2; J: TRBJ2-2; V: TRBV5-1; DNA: TGCGCCAGCAGCGGGGGACTAGCGGGGGTGAACACCGGGGAGCTGTTTTTT; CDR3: CASSGGLAGVNTGELFF
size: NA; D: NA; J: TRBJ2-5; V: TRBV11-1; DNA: TGTGCCAGCAGCCTTACCGAGGGAGAGACCCAGTACTTC; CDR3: CASSLTEGETQYF
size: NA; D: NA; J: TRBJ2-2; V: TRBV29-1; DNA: TGCAGCGGATACAAAAACACCGGGGAGCTGTTTTTT; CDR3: CSGYKNTGELFF
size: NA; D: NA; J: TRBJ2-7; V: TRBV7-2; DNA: TGTGCCAGCAGCTTAGATCTGGGGGCCTCCTACGAGCAGTACTTC; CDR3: CASSLDLGASYEQYF
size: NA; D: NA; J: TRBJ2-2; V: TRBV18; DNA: TGTGCCAGCTCACCACAGTTCACGGTTAACACCGGGGAGCTGTTTTTT; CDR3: CASSPQFTVNTGELFF
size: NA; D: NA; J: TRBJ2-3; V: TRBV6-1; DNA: TGTGCCAGCAGTGAACTGGTCGGGACGGGAGATGGGACAGATACGCAGTATTTT; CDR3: CASSELVGTGDGTDTQYF
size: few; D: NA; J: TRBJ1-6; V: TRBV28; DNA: TGTGCCAGCAGTGTCTCTATCACGGGTTCACCCCTCCACTTT; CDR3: CASSVSITGSPLHF
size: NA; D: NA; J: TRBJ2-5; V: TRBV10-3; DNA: TGTGCCATCAGTGAAAGTTCGTATGACCAAGAGACCCAGTACTTC; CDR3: CAISESSYDQETQYF
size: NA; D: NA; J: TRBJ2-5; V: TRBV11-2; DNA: TGTGCCAGCAGCCAGACTCAGAGGCAAGAGACCCAGTACTTC; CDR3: CASSQTQRQETQYF
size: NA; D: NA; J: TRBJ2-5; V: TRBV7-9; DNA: TGTGCCAGCAGCTTAGACGGTTACCAAGAGACCCAGTACTTC; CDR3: CASSLDGYQETQYF
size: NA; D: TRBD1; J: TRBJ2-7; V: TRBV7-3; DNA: TGTGCCAGCAGCTTAAGCCCCCCAGGACAGGGTGGCTCTAGGCAGCAGTACTTC; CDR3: CASSLSPPGQGGSRQQYF
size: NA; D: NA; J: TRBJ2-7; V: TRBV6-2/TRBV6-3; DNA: TGTGCCAGCAGCCCTTGGACGGGATCCTACGAGCAGTACTTC; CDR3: CASSPWTGSYEQYF
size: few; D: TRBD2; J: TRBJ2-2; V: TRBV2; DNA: TGTGCCAGCAGTGAAGCGCTTGGCCTAGCGGGGGGAACCGGGGAGCTGTTTTTT; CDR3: CASSEALGLAGGTGELFF
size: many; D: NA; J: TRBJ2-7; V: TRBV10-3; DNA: TGTGCCATCAGTGAGTCTCAGCGACACTCCTACGAGCAGTACTTC; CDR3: CAISESQRHSYEQYF
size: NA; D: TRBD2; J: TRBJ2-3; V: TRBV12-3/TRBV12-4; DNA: TGTGCCAGCAGGGTGACTAGCCACACAGATACGCAGTATTTT; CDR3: CASRVTSHTDTQYF
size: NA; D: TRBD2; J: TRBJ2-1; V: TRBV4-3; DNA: TGCGCCAGCAGCCAAGCTGGACTAGCGGTTTACAATGAGCAGTTCTTC; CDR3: CASSQAGLAVYNEQFF
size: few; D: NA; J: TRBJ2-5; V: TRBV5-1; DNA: TGCGCCAGCAGCCAGCCACGAGGGCAGGAGACCCAGTACTTC; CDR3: CASSQPRGQETQYF
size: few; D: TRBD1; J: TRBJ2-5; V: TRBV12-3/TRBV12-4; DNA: TGTGCCAGCAGTCCTCGGGGGACAGGGGAGACCCAGTACTTC; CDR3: CASSPRGTGETQYF
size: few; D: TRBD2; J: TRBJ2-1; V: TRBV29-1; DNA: TGCAGCGGTAACCCGGGACTAGCGATCAATGAGCAGTTCTTC; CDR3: CSGNPGLAINEQFF
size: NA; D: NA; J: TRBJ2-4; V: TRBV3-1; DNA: TGTGCCAGCAGCCAAGTTCAAAACATTCAGTACTTC; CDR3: CASSQVQNIQYF
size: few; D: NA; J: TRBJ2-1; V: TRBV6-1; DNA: TGTGCCAGCAGTGAAGCCCTAGTGGGTGAGCAGTTCTTC; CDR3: CASSEALVGEQFF
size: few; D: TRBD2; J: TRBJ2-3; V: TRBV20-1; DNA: TGCAGTGCTAGACTAGCGGGAGCCTCCCTCACAGATACGCAGTATTTT; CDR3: CSARLAGASLTDTQYF
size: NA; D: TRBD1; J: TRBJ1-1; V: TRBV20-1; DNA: TGCAGTGCTAGAAGCCCCGGGACAGGGGGAGGTAACACTGAAGCTTTCTTT; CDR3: CSARSPGTGGGNTEAFF
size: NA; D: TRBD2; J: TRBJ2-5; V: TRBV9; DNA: TGTGCCAGCAGCGCCGAGCTAGCGGCCCAAGAGACCCAGTACTTC; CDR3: CASSAELAAQETQYF
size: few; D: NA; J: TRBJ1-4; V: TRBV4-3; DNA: TGCGCCAGCAGCCAAGAGGTGCGGGAAAAACTGTTTTTT; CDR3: CASSQEVREKLFF
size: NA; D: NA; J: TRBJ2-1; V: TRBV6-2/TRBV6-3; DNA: TGTGCCAGCAGTTACCCCACAGATGGCGCAGGGCGCTACAATGAGCAGTTCTTC; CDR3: CASSYPTDGAGRYNEQFF
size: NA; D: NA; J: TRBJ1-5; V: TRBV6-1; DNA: TGTGCCAGCAGTGAAGGTCCTCACCGTCAGCCCCAGCATTTT; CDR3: CASSEGPHRQPQHF
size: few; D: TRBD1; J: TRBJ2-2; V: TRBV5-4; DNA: TGTGCCAGCAGCTTGGCCGGGACAGGGGGCAGGGGGGAGCTGTTTTTT; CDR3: CASSLAGTGGRGELFF
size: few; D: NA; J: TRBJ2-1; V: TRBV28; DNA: TGTGCCAGCAGGCCCGGTGGGGGGGCCGGGTACAATGAGCAGTTCTTC; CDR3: CASRPGGGAGYNEQFF
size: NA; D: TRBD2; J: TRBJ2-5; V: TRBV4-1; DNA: TGCGCCAGCAGCCAAGTGCTGTCTAGCGGGAGTGGCAAATCTTATAGTGAAGAGACCCAGTACTTC; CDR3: CASSQVLSSGSGKSYSEETQYF
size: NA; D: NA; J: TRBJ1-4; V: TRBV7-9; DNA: TGTGCCAGCAGCTCCCACAGGGTGGGGGTTGAAAAACTGTTTTTT; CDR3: CASSSHRVGVEKLFF
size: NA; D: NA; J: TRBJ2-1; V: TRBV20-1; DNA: TGCAGTGCTAGACCTTCTAGCGTGACCTACAATGAGCAGTTCTTC; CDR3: CSARPSSVTYNEQFF
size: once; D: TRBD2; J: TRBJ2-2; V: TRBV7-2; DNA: TGTGCCAGCAGCCTACTAGCGGGATCAGGGGAGCTGTTTTTT; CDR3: CASSLLAGSGELFF
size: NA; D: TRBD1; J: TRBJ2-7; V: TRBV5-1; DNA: TGCGCCAGCAGCGGATGGGACAGAGGCTACGAGCAGTACTTC; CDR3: CASSGWDRGYEQYF
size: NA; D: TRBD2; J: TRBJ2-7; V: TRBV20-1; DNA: TGCAGTGCTAGCCCTAGCGGGGCCACCTACGAGCAGTACTTC; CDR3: CSASPSGATYEQYF
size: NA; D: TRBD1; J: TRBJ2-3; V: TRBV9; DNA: TGTGCCAGCAGCGGCGCACAGGGGGCTAGCACAGATACGCAGTATTTT; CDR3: CASSGAQGASTDTQYF
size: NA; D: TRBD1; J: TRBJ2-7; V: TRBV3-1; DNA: TGTGCCAGCAGTCGGGGACAGGTGGTGCTACGAGAGCAGTACTTC; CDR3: CASSRGQVVLREQYF
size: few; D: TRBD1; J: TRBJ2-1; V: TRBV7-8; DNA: TGTGCCAGCAGCCTAGACAGGGGGCGCGTGAATGAGCAGTTCTTC; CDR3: CASSLDRGRVNEQFF
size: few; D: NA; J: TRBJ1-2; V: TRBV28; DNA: TGTGCCACGGGAAACATTGCCCAGACCGTCGCTGGCTACACCTTC; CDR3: CATGNIAQTVAGYTF
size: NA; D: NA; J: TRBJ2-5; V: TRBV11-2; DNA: TGTGCCAGCAGCTTAGATCGGAGAGAGACCCAGTACTTC; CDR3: CASSLDRRETQYF
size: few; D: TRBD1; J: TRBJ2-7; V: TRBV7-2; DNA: TGTGCCAGCAGCATAACCGGGACAGAAAACGTCGAGCAGTACTTC; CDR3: CASSITGTENVEQYF
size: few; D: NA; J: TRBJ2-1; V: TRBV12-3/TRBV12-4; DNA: TGTGCCAGCAGTCAGGGGGGGGGACGGTCCTACAATGAGCAGTTCTTC; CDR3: CASSQGGGRSYNEQFF
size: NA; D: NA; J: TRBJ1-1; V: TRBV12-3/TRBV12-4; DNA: TGTGCCAGCAGTCCCGGGACGTATAACACTGAAGCTTTCTTT; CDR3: CASSPGTYNTEAFF
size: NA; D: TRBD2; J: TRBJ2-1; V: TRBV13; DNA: TGTGCCAGCAGCTCTAGGGGACTAGCGGGGGACATAACGTACAATGAGCAGTTCTTC; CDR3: CASSSRGLAGDITYNEQFF
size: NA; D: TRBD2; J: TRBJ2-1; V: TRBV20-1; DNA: TGCAGTGCCAGACTAGCGGGAGGGCCAATTGAGCAGTTCTTC; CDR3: CSARLAGGPIEQFF
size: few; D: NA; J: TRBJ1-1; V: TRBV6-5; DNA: TGTGCCAGCAGTTCCCCTGTTTCGTGGACCGCTGAAGCTTTCTTT; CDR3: CASSSPVSWTAEAFF
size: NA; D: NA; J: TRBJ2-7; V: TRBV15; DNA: TGTGCCACCAGCAGAGTTGCCGGATATCCGGTCGAGCAGTACTTC; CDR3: CATSRVAGYPVEQYF